The T cell receptor beta chain under discussion was sequenced for a study of T cell clones after liver transplantation. Study information: Standard immunosuppression, with no induction, continued until 12-24 months after transplant.

Libraries were prepared by immunoSEQ multiplex PCR; TCRdb keeps only in-frame clonotypes and omits some of them. The repertoire includes around 9,700 clones, almost 80% of them detected once, and 55% to 70% sits in the top ten. The origin of this receptor is a human patient who received a liver transplant. The graft donor may have contributed some T cells. This specimen was CD8+ T cells from blood, taken at the 22-month timepoint.

The CDR3 DNA is TGTGCCAGCAGCGTAGGATCAGGGGGGAGGTACGAGCAGTACTTC. As protein: CASSVGSGGRYEQYF. V gene TRBV9 combines with J gene TRBJ2-7, with D tentatively TRBD1 (7 bases). The V end was cut by 0 bases, the J end by 4 bases, with 14 bases between. The CDR3 is made up of 15 amino acids. CDR1 and CDR2 (germline): SGDLS, YYNGEE.